This T cell receptor beta chain was sequenced in a study of spatial heterogeneity in lung cancer. Documented time point: blood at routine non-recurrence follow-up after resection. Frozen PBMC, nontumor lung or tumor provided whole RNA, which was sequenced unsorted. This clonotype was seen ten or more times. Carried by each TCR cDNA molecule was a unique molecular identifier. In TCRdb, the 5' RACE reads were re-called with MiXCR into one record per CDR3 protein. The sample consists of around 120,000 distinct CDR3 sequences, 12% of them appearing once. The germline V and J ends were trimmed by 0 bases and 8 bases, with 13 bases remaining between them. Germline CDR1 reads GTSNPN; CDR2 reads SVGIG (reference sequence). This CDR3 spans 13 amino acids.

Specimen: PBMCs, collected at follow-up. The receptor comes from a male donor with early-stage non-small cell lung cancer. The V gene is TRBV30, the J gene TRBJ1-2; no reliable D call. CDR3 residues: CAWSVPRREGYTF. The CDR3 DNA reads as TGTGCCTGGAGTGTACCACGGAGGGAAGGCTACACCTTC.